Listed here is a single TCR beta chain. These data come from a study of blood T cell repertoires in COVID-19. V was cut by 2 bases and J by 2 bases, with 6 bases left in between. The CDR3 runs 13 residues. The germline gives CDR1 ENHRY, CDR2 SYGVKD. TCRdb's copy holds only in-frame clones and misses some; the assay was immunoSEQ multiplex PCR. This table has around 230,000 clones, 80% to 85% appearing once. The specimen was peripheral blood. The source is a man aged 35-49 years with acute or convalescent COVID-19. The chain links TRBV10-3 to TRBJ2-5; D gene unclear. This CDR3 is CAISEGRQETQYF. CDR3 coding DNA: TGTGCCATCAGTGAGGGCAGACAAGAGACCCAGTACTTC.